In its sample, the clone carrying this T cell receptor (beta chain) was seen once. The data were obtained in a study of somatic mutations in cytotoxic T cells in rheumatoid arthritis. Turning to the study itself: Nearly 100% purity was obtained when some V beta antibody-stained T-cell populations were flow-sorted; these included V beta1+ cells sequenced for TCRB.

The V gene lost 4 bases and the J gene lost 2 bases, with 8 bases spanning the gap. The CDR3 runs to 13 residues. Germline V gene sequence: CDR1 MGHRA, CDR2 YSYEKL. Clones were sequenced by immunoSEQ multiplex PCR, and TCRdb holds only the in-frame ones, with some missing. The sample lists about 7,400 clones, around 87% occurring once. This receptor was taken from a man in his forties with rheumatoid arthritis. The chain is built from TRBV4-1 and TRBJ1-1; D remains unclear. Source material: CD8+ T cells sorted from blood. CDR3 loop: CASSRESNTEAFF. The CDR3, as DNA: TGCGCCAGCAGCCGAGAGAGCAACACTGAAGCTTTCTTT.